The rows below give T cell receptor beta chains drawn from one sample of a study of T-cell memory formation after mild COVID-19. Each CDR3 protein is one row after TCRdb ran MiXCR on the 5' RACE reads. The top ten clones hold about a fifth of a sample with a few hundred thousand distinct CDR3 sequences, about a sixth of them seen once. The sequenced sample was PBMCs or a T cell subset sorted from them (not recorded which). The receptors derive from a man aged 18 to 29 who had mild COVID-19 (a few samples of this study predate the infection). Cell type and time point are not known. CDR3s leave out the opening cysteine and the closing phenylalanine or tryptophan. Size tells how often a clone was seen (once, few, many) or the class of an expanded clone, and some rows leave it out.

V	size	J	CDR3
TRBV5-1	-	TRBJ2-5	ASSEGDGKGGETQY
TRBV20-1	many	TRBJ1-5	SARQGAYQPQH
TRBV10-3	once	TRBJ1-2	AIREGQGHYGYT
TRBV7-3	-	TRBJ1-1	ASSPSTGISTEAF
TRBV7-2	few	TRBJ2-7	ASSLNTGGYEQY
TRBV5-1	-	TRBJ2-6	ASSLGWISGANVLT
TRBV20-1	few	TRBJ1-1	SATPTVNTEAF
TRBV5-5	few	TRBJ2-2	ASSLHAGELF
TRBV4-1	-	TRBJ1-1	ASSQDTSTEAF
TRBV7-2	-	TRBJ2-7	ASSDRDRAYEQY
TRBV5-1	few	TRBJ2-1	ASSPGQTYNEQF
TRBV7-3	-	TRBJ1-1	ASSPHRGLRTEAF
TRBV19	-	TRBJ1-5	ASSITGFRQPQH
TRBV7-9	many	TRBJ2-1	ASRTSGGNEQF
TRBV7-9	few	TRBJ2-3	ASSLGRLFSDRVSTDTQY
TRBV12-3/TRBV12-4	-	TRBJ1-2	ASSFGQLNYGYT
TRBV20-1	once	TRBJ1-5	SARDLGERNQPQH
TRBV5-1	few	TRBJ2-1	ASSLTASGGHNEQF
TRBV6-6	-	TRBJ2-7	ASSYSIAVPYEQY
TRBV29-1	-	TRBJ2-3	SVAFDTQY
TRBV18	few	TRBJ2-3	ASSPRAGVLTQY
TRBV30	-	TRBJ2-5	ACHPGDQETQY
TRBV7-2	-	TRBJ2-5	ASSLSMETQY
TRBV5-1	-	TRBJ2-7	ASSLVIGTGGLEQY
TRBV6-6	few	TRBJ1-1	ASSHPLAEAF
TRBV5-1	-	TRBJ2-2	ASSRGQGNTGELF
TRBV4-3	-	TRBJ2-7	ASSDRRLNEQY
TRBV20-1	few	TRBJ2-3	SATPSGVGYTQY
TRBV7-6	few	TRBJ2-5	ASSVNVAETQY
TRBV5-6	few	TRBJ1-2	ASSLTTNYGYT
TRBV7-9	-	TRBJ1-1	ASNSGQENTEAF
TRBV19	-	TRBJ2-1	ASSPQSEAYNEQF
TRBV29-1	few	TRBJ1-2	SVGGGTYGYT
TRBV28	few	TRBJ2-1	ASSLLSGGAREEQF
TRBV4-3	few	TRBJ2-5	ASAPLAGVVETQY
TRBV4-3	few	TRBJ1-4	ASSQEIAIATNEKLF
TRBV5-1	few	TRBJ2-1	ASSSLSRGSPYNEQF
TRBV12-3/TRBV12-4	-	TRBJ1-1	ASSLAGMRATEAF
TRBV29-1	few	TRBJ2-7	SVEDSEGTNSYEQY
TRBV7-2	-	TRBJ2-5	ASRKPGQQETQY
TRBV7-2	-	TRBJ2-5	ASSSLTSGGAVTQY
TRBV4-1	few	TRBJ1-4	ASSPIAGGIDEKLF